Listed here are 17 T cell receptor beta chains from one sample, sequenced in a study of blood T cells in healthy people across ages. Alongside a J-beta primer mix, a sample-barcoded 5' primer served in a second PCR lasting roughly 7 to 11 cycles. MiXCR was run by TCRdb on the 5' RACE reads, yielding one entry per CDR3 protein. Here the sample spans 1.5 million to 2 million distinct CDR3 sequences, around 35% being singletons. Material: blood. These receptors were collected from a woman in her twenties or thirties in good health.

On this clonotype: Its ends do not fully match the called genes, so a read error is possible. V usage is TRBV28 and J usage is TRBJ1-5, with 12 bases fitting TRBD1. Looked up from germline, CDR1 is MDHEN and CDR2 is SYDVKM. The CDR3 is made up of 20 amino acids. In DNA, the CDR3 is TGTGCCAGCAGTCCCCTATGGGGACAGGGGGCGAAGGGATTCAATGAGCCCCAGCATTTT. Translated: CASSPLWGQGAKGFNEPQHF.

As DNA, the CDR3 is TGCGCCAGCAGCTTGGGTAGCGGGATCAATGAGCAGTTCTTC. This codes for CASSLGSGINEQFF. The chain joins TRBV5-1 to TRBJ2-1, with TRBD2 identical over 8 bases. Trimming took 0 bases from V and 6 from J; bases not matched to a gene: 2. The CDR3 totals 14 residues. Germline V gives CDR1 SGHRS, CDR2 YFSETQ.

Many counts were recorded for this clonotype. The rearrangement links TRBV20-1 to TRBJ2-3; D remains ambiguous. V lost 0 bases and J lost 0, with 25 bases in between. The CDR3 spans 20 residues. CDR1 and CDR2 (germline): DFQATT, SNEGSKA (reference sequence). CDR3 DNA: TGCAGTGCTAGAGATTTTCGTAGTTGGGCGGAAAGTCCTAGCACAGATACGCAGTATTTT. The encoded protein is CSARDFRSWAESPSTDTQYF.

The J gene is TRBJ2-3, the V gene TRBV20-1, with D unresolved. CDR1 DFQATT and CDR2 SNEGSKA come from the germline V gene (reference sequence). This CDR3 has 13 residues. V lost 0 bases and J 6 bases, leaving 10 bases between the germline ends. CDR3 sequence reads: CSAREDQPDTQYF. CDR3 DNA sequence: TGCAGTGCTAGAGAAGATCAGCCGGATACGCAGTATTTT.

The sample holds a few counts of this clonotype. V usage is TRBV13 and J usage is TRBJ2-1; a weak D match, TRBD1 (6 bases). The V end was cut by 5 bases, the J end by 8 bases, with 22 bases between. CDR1 and CDR2 (germline): PRHDT, FYEKMQ (reference sequence). The CDR3 spans 16 residues. CDR3 DNA: TGTGCCAGCAGCAGGGGCGAATCGGGACACGTAGATGAGCAGTTCTTC. Protein product: CASSRGESGHVDEQFF.

The CDR3 DNA follows: TGTGCCAGCAGCCTGGAACTAGCGGGAGATACCAATGAGCAGTTCTTC. Its translation is CASSLELAGDTNEQFF. This rearrangement joins TRBV3-1 to TRBJ2-1, with TRBD2 identical over 11 bases. The CDR3 consists of 16 residues. Germline CDR1 and CDR2: LGHDT and YNNKEL (reference sequence). V was pared by 4 bases and J by 6 bases, with 8 bases of the junction left unmatched.

The chain combines TRBV6-1 with TRBJ2-7; unclear D gene. The germline V and J ends were trimmed by 2 bases and 3 bases, with 8 bases remaining between them. CDR3 size: 13 residues. Germline lookup yields CDR1 MNHNS and CDR2 SASEGT. As DNA, the CDR3 is TGTGCCAGCAGTGAAAGGGTTTACTACGAGCAGTACTTC. Translated: CASSERVYYEQYF.

This clonotype was seen only a few times. This sequence joins TRBV29-1 and TRBJ2-1; 13 bases fit TRBD2. CDR1 and CDR2 (germline): SQVTM, ANQGSEA. Unmatched junction bases numbered 6, after V lost 7 bases and J lost 6 bases. The CDR3 loop spans 14 amino acids. CDR3 coding DNA: TGCAGCGGAGTACGACTAGCGGGGGGCAATGAGCAGTTCTTC. As protein: CSGVRLAGGNEQFF.

A few counts support this clonotype. One junction end disagrees with the germline gene, perhaps due to a read error. V usage is TRBV9 and J usage is TRBJ2-1; 10 positions match TRBD2. The CDR3 runs to 19 residues. Germline V CDR1 and CDR2: SGDLS, YYNGEE. CDR3 in amino acids: CARSVGASGGLSSYNEQFF. The CDR3 DNA follows: TGTGCCCGCAGCGTAGGGGCTAGCGGGGGCCTTAGCTCCTACAATGAGCAGTTCTTC.

The chain links TRBV5-6 to TRBJ2-1, with TRBD2 matching over 16 bases. Germline loops: CDR1 SGHDT, CDR2 YYEEEE. The CDR3 spans 21 residues. V dropped 4 bases and J dropped 0; count of bases not matched to a gene: 13. DNA of the CDR3: TGTGCCAGCAGCCCCGCCGGGACTAGCGGGAGGGCACCAAGCTCCTACAATGAGCAGTTCTTC. This translates into CASSPAGTSGRAPSSYNEQFF.

There are a few counts of this clonotype. The rearrangement links TRBV5-1 to TRBJ2-1, with 10 bases that match TRBD2. This CDR3 has 16 residues. Germline CDR1 SGHRS, CDR2 YFSETQ. V dropped 4 bases and J dropped 5; count of bases not matched to a gene: 9. For the CDR3, the DNA is TGCGCCAGCAGCCAATTGGTAGCGGGAGGTCACAATGAGCAGTTCTTC. Translated: CASSQLVAGGHNEQFF.

This chain joins TRBV2 and TRBJ2-3, with unresolved D. CDR1 and CDR2 (germline): SNHLY, FYNNEI. CDR3 length: 15 residues. The germline V and J ends were trimmed by 5 bases and 0 bases, with 12 bases remaining between them. CDR3 bases: TGTGCCAGCAGTCTGGACGGCCCTAGCACAGATACGCAGTATTTT. This sequence encodes CASSLDGPSTDTQYF.

In the case of this clonotype: At one end, the junction sequence differs from germline, possibly due to a read error. The rearrangement links TRBV5-6 to TRBJ2-5; TRBD2 agrees at 10 bases. The germline gives CDR1 SGHDT, CDR2 YYEEEE. The CDR3 runs to 16 residues. The DNA for the CDR3 is TGTGCCGGCAGCTTAACAGCGGGGGGGCGCTCCGAGACCCAGTACTTC. Its translation: CAGSLTAGGRSETQYF.

The CDR3 coding sequence is TGTGCCAGCAGTACAGGAGGGACTTGGAGCACAGATACGCAGTATTTT. This codes for CASSTGGTWSTDTQYF. J is TRBJ2-3 and V is TRBV12-3 or TRBV12-4; D may be TRBD2 (6 bases). This CDR3 comprises 16 residues. Trimming took off 5 bases at V and 0 bases at J, with 15 bases between the two ends.

CDR3 residues: CASWGGGAQHF. The DNA for the CDR3 is TGTGCCAGCTGGGGGGGTGGTGCCCAGCATTTT. V is TRBV25-1 and J is TRBJ1-5; weak D call: TRBD1 (5 bases). The V gene lost 8 bases and the J gene lost 11 bases, with 13 bases spanning the gap. Germline CDR1 and CDR2: MGHDK and SYGVNS. The CDR3 loop spans 11 amino acids. Combining the CDR3 with reference TRBV25-1 and TRBJ1-5 gives the whole variable domain EADIYQTPRYLVIGTGKKITLECSQTMGHDKMYWYQQDPGMELHLIHYSYGVNSTEKGDLSSESTVSRIRTEHFPLTLESARPSHTSQYLCASWGGGAQHFGDGTRLSIL.

V and J are TRBV7-8 and TRBJ2-7, with D perhaps matching TRBD1 (6 bases). This CDR3 comprises 15 residues. Trimming pared 0 bases from V and 1 base from J, leaving 10 bases between. Germline V gives CDR1 SGHVS, CDR2 FQNEAQ. The CDR3 is CASSLAGATSYEQYF. CDR3 coding DNA: TGTGCCAGCAGCTTAGCGGGGGCGACGTCCTACGAGCAGTACTTC.

The V gene is TRBV11-1, the J gene TRBJ2-7; D is unclear. Germline V lookup: CDR1 SGHAT, CDR2 FQDESV (reference sequence). Trimming shortened V by 5 bases and J by 7 bases, and 12 bases separated the two germline ends. The CDR3 runs to 12 residues. The CDR3 DNA is TGTGCCAGCAGCGCCGGTATTTTGGAGCAGTACTTC. Translated: CASSAGILEQYF. Supplemented by reference TRBV11-1 and TRBJ2-7, the full variable domain reads EAEVAQSPRYKITEKSQAVAFWCDPISGHATLYWYRQILGQGPELLVQFQDESVVDDSQLPKDRFSAERLKGVDSTLKIQPAELGDSAMYLCASSAGILEQYFGPGTRLTVT.